Included here is one T cell receptor beta chain sequence, with context. What it binds is unknown. At one of its ends the junction is not consistent with the germline gene, which may arise from a read error. The length of the CDR3 is 15 residues. These data are taken from a study of vaccination and CD4 T cells after COVID-19. Overall study: Participants received two doses of either BNT162b2 or mRNA-1273 vaccine.

With the Oncomine TCR Beta short-read assay, DNA from cultured CD4+ T cells was sequenced. One entry per CDR3 protein results from TCRdb running MiXCR on the PCR reads. The sample lists around 21,000 distinct CDR3 sequences, 60% seen once, with 8% to 9% in the top ten. This sample's treatment: roughly 10-day PBMC culture with coronavirus spike peptide pools or control peptides (ViraFEST assay). The sequenced sample was CD4+ T cells from blood, cultured in vitro, obtained after SARS-CoV-2 vaccination. The chain is built from TRBV5-3 and TRBJ2-7; TRBD1 aligns across 11 bases. TRBV5-3 is identified as an open reading frame with a role that is uncertain. The sequence came from a human donor who had recovered from COVID-19. The chain's CDR3 is CASSLPGQGADEQYF. The DNA for the CDR3 is TGTGCCAGCAGCTTGCCTGGACAGGGGGCCGACGAGCAGTACTTC.